Listed here are 24 T cell receptor beta chains from one sample, sequenced in a study of beta chain features in type 1 diabetes. Every isolated RNA sample was fully reverse transcribed, so sequencing captured expressed TCRB transcripts. Some clones are missing from TCRdb's copy, which holds only in-frame ones; the method was immunoSEQ multiplex PCR. In the table there are 900,000 or so clones, 15% to 20% of which are singletons. Material: naive CD4+ T cells from blood. The receptors here all came from a woman aged 18-29 years in good health.

This clone was detected only a few times. As DNA, the CDR3 is TGTGCCATCCGAGGGTCGCTAGCGGAAATCACAGATACGCAGTATTTT. It codes for CAIRGSLAEITDTQYF. This rearrangement joins TRBV10-3 to TRBJ2-3, with 7 bases lining up with TRBD2. CDR1 is ENHRY and CDR2 is SYGVKD in the germline V gene. J gave up 2 bases and V 8 bases, and 13 bases lay outside the gene matches. CDR3 size: 16 residues.

The CDR3: CASGKLDTQYF. The CDR3 DNA is TGTGCCAGCGGTAAACTAGATACGCAGTATTTT. The genes are TRBV2 and TRBJ2-3; D remains ambiguous. V was clipped by 8 bases and J by 5 bases, with 8 bases between them. The CDR3 is 11 amino acids. Looked up from germline, CDR1 is SNHLY and CDR2 is FYNNEI. The full variable domain, completed using reference TRBV2 and TRBJ2-3, is EPEVTQTPSHQVTQMGQEVILRCVPISNHLYFYWYRQILGQKVEFLVSFYNNEISEKSEIFDDQFSVERPDGSNFTLKIRSTKLEDSAMYFCASGKLDTQYFGPGTRLTVL.

The V call is TRBV28, the J call TRBJ2-1; TRBD2 matches 9 bases. CDR1 and CDR2 from the germline V gene are MDHEN and SYDVKM. The ends lost 7 bases at V and 10 bases at J; junction bases unmatched: 14. This CDR3 spans 15 amino acids. Here the CDR3 DNA reads TGTGCCAGCATTGAAAATGGTAGCGGGAGTGTCGAGCAGTTCTTC. Amino acid sequence: CASIENGSGSVEQFF. Supplemented by reference TRBV28 and TRBJ2-1, the full variable domain reads DVKVTQSSRYLVKRTGEKVFLECVQDMDHENMFWYRQDPGLGLRLIYFSYDVKMKEKGDIPEGYSVSREKKERFSLILESASTNQTSMYLCASIENGSGSVEQFFGPGTRLTVL.

This clone was counted only a few times. The CDR3 DNA reads TGTGCCAGCAGCTTTAAAAACATTCAGTACTTC. Translated: CASSFKNIQYF. The chain combines TRBV11-1 with TRBJ2-4; D gene ambiguous. V lost 3 bases to trimming and J lost 4 bases, with 1 base between them. Germline V lookup: CDR1 SGHAT, CDR2 FQDESV (reference sequence). The CDR3 length is 11 residues.

This clone was recorded a few times. The V call is TRBV28, the J call TRBJ1-5; D is possibly TRBD1 (5 bases). Trimming cost V 9 bases and J 7 bases, with 16 bases left between them. Germline loops: CDR1 MDHEN, CDR2 SYDVKM. The CDR3 sequence is 13 residues long. The CDR3 sequence is CASYRDLGQPQHF. The CDR3 DNA follows: TGTGCCAGTTACCGGGACTTGGGGCAGCCCCAGCATTTT.

J is TRBJ2-2 and V is TRBV7-9; the match to TRBD2 covers 12 bases. The CDR3 has 15 amino acids. J lost 4 bases, V lost 5 bases, and 2 bases had no gene match. CDR1 and CDR2 (germline): SEHNR, FQNEAQ (reference sequence). CDR3 sequence reads: CASSPTSGSTGELFF. CDR3 nucleotide sequence: TGTGCCAGCAGCCCGACTAGCGGGAGCACCGGGGAGCTGTTTTTT. Combining the CDR3 with reference TRBV7-9 and TRBJ2-2 gives the whole variable domain DTGVSQNPRHKITKRGQNVTFRCDPISEHNRLYWYRQTLGQGPEFLTYFQNEAQLEKSRLLSDRFSAERPKGSFSTLEIQRTEQGDSAMYLCASSPTSGSTGELFFGEGSRLTVL.

The rearrangement uses TRBV4-3 and TRBJ1-2; 7 bases match TRBD1. This CDR3 spans 13 amino acids. Germline CDR1 LGHNA, CDR2 YSLEER. The V and J ends lost 0 bases and 12 bases, in that order; junction bases with no gene match: 7. The chain's CDR3 is CASSQDRGQLNTF. The CDR3 DNA reads as TGCGCCAGCAGCCAAGATCGGGGACAGTTAAACACCTTC.

This clone was seen a few times. This chain links TRBV7-2 with TRBJ2-5; 7 bases are a match to TRBD1. Germline lookup yields CDR1 SGHTA and CDR2 FQGNSA. Trimming cost V 4 bases and J 1 base; bases outside gene matches: 6. The CDR3 extends over 15 amino acids. The CDR3 DNA sequence: TGTGCCAGCAGCTCCCAAGGGGGCCCCCAAGAGACCCAGTACTTC. This gives the protein CASSSQGGPQETQYF.

Note on this clone: In the same sample, other DNA sequences code for this CDR3. This chain links TRBV7-9 with TRBJ2-1; no clear D. There are 15 residues in the CDR3. V was cut by 1 base and J by 0 bases, with 7 bases left in between. The germline gives CDR1 SEHNR, CDR2 FQNEAQ (reference sequence). CDR3 bases: TGTGCCAGCAGCTTAGTGGGCAGCTCCTACAATGAGCAGTTCTTC. It specifies CASSLVGSSYNEQFF.

The chain carries TRBV10-3 and TRBJ2-7; a weak D match, TRBD1 (6 bases). Trimming took off 1 base at V and 5 bases at J, with 15 bases between the two ends. The germline V gene has CDR1 ENHRY and CDR2 SYGVKD. The CDR3 loop spans 15 amino acids. The CDR3 DNA reads as TGTGCCATCAGTGAGTTTCAGACAGGAGCGGACGAGCAGTACTTC. Protein product: CAISEFQTGADEQYF.

The chain employs TRBV6-6 and TRBJ2-2, with a weak D call TRBD2 (7 bases). The CDR3 length is 15 residues. The germline V gene encodes CDR1 MNHNY and CDR2 SVGAGI (reference sequence). The V and J ends lost 6 bases and 4 bases respectively, with 15 bases between them. CDR3 sequence: CASRPPGGTTGELFF. DNA of the CDR3: TGTGCCAGCAGACCCCCGGGGGGCACCACCGGGGAGCTGTTTTTT.

This clone showed up just a few times. The chain joins TRBV29-1 to TRBJ2-5; maybe TRBD1 (5 bases). This CDR3 has 12 amino acids. CDR1 is SQVTM and CDR2 is ANQGSEA in the germline V gene. V was pared by 4 bases and J by 5 bases, with 11 bases between. DNA for the CDR3: TGCAGCGTTGCGGCAGGGCGGGAGACCCAGTACTTC. It specifies CSVAAGRETQYF.

Concerning this clone: Other DNA sequences within the sample encode an identical CDR3. The V call is TRBV7-2, the J call TRBJ2-3; D is uncertain. CDR1 and CDR2 from the germline V gene are SGHTA and FQGNSA. The CDR3 is made up of 14 amino acids. The V end was cut by 1 base, the J end by 0 bases, with 5 bases between. CDR3 sequence reads: CASSLDPSTDTQYF. The CDR3 DNA is TGTGCCAGCAGCTTAGACCCTAGCACAGATACGCAGTATTTT. Based on the CDR3 plus reference TRBV7-2 and TRBJ2-3, the full variable domain is GAGVSQSPSNKVTEKGKDVELRCDPISGHTALYWYRQSLGQGLEFLIYFQGNSAPDKSGLPSDRFSAERTGGSVSTLTIQRTQQEDSAVYLCASSLDPSTDTQYFGPGTRLTVL.

The V call is TRBV11-1, the J call TRBJ2-1; D is possibly TRBD1 or TRBD2 (6 bases each). Germline assignment: CDR1 SGHAT and CDR2 FQDESV (reference sequence). The CDR3 is 15 amino acids. Between the trimmed V and J ends, which lost 2 bases and 5 bases, there was a span of 13 bases. The CDR3 coding sequence is TGTGCCAGCAGCTTATACGGAGGGGGGAACAATGAGCAGTTCTTC. It translates to CASSLYGGGNNEQFF.

This rearrangement joins TRBV7-9 to TRBJ1-1, with D tentatively TRBD1 (5 bases). V lost 5 bases to trimming and J lost 1 base, with 11 bases between them. Looked up from germline, CDR1 is SEHNR and CDR2 is FQNEAQ (reference sequence). The CDR3 is 14 amino acids. The CDR3 loop reads CASSRRQTNTEAFF. The CDR3 DNA follows: TGTGCCAGCAGCCGACGACAGACGAACACTGAAGCTTTCTTT.

This clone was picked up a small number of times. The chain joins TRBV25-1 to TRBJ1-5; D is perhaps TRBD1 (5 bases). The V end was cut by 8 bases, the J end by 5 bases, with 16 bases between. Germline CDR1 and CDR2: MGHDK and SYGVNS. The CDR3 length is 14 residues. CDR3 sequence (DNA): TGTGCCAGCTTGGGGGTTATCACAGATCAGCCCCAGCATTTT. It yields the protein CASLGVITDQPQHF.

The chain couples TRBV29-1 to TRBJ2-3, with 8 bases aligning to TRBD1. Trimming removed 5 bases from V and 2 bases from J; junction bases left unmatched: 12. CDR1 is SQVTM, CDR2 ANQGSEA, per germline. CDR3 length equals 16 residues. The CDR3 nucleotides are TGCAGCGTTCTAGGACCGGAACAGGGGGACACAGATACGCAGTATTTT. This gives the protein CSVLGPEQGDTDTQYF.

This clone was detected only a few times. The chain combines TRBV4-2 with TRBJ1-4, with D perhaps TRBD1 (5 bases). V was trimmed by 2 bases and J by 0 bases, leaving 13 bases between them. Germline assignment: CDR1 LGHNA and CDR2 YNFKEQ. The CDR3 length is 17 residues. The DNA for the CDR3 is TGTGCCAGCAGCCAAATGGGGGGGACGGCAACTAATGAAAAACTGTTTTTT. It specifies CASSQMGGTATNEKLFF.

This clone was observed a few times. The chain links TRBV25-1 to TRBJ2-7; D gene uncertain. Germline-derived CDR1 and CDR2 are MGHDK and SYGVNS. This CDR3 spans 12 amino acids. Trimming pared 4 bases from V and 0 bases from J, leaving 4 bases between. The DNA of the CDR3 is TGTGCCAGCAGTGTATACTCCTACGAGCAGTACTTC. Protein product: CASSVYSYEQYF.

This clone was seen a handful of times. The V gene is TRBV28, the J gene TRBJ2-1, with D possibly being TRBD1 or TRBD2 (7 bases each). V was trimmed by 3 bases and J by 9 bases, leaving 18 bases between them. This CDR3 is 15 amino acids long. CDR1 MDHEN and CDR2 SYDVKM come from the germline V gene. The CDR3 nucleotides are TGTGCCAGCAGTTTGGGACAGCGGGACGTTAGTGAGCAGTTCTTC. It is translated as CASSLGQRDVSEQFF.

The rearrangement links TRBV6-5 to TRBJ2-7; D not certain. The V gene's germline CDR1 is MNHEY and CDR2 SVGAGI. V was cut by 0 bases and J by 6 bases, with 12 bases left in between. The CDR3 consists of 14 residues. As DNA, the CDR3 is TGTGCCAGCAGTTACTCGTATCGTGACTTCGAGCAGTACTTC. Residues: CASSYSYRDFEQYF.

This rearrangement joins TRBV4-1 to TRBJ2-5; D gene ambiguous. V lost 1 base, J lost 5 bases, and 8 bases lay in between. Per germline, CDR1 MGHRA and CDR2 YSYEKL. The CDR3 sequence is 13 residues long. As DNA, the CDR3 is TGCGCCAGCAGCCAAGCCCTACGGGAGACCCAGTACTTC. The encoded protein is CASSQALRETQYF.

This clone was seen a handful of times. J is TRBJ2-7 and V is TRBV7-6; TRBD2 matches 13 bases. V lost 6 bases and J lost 6; bases outside the gene matches: 14. The CDR3 length is 17 residues. Germline V gives CDR1 SGHVS, CDR2 FNYEAQ. The CDR3 sequence: CASRSRATSGRGGEQYF. The CDR3 DNA follows: TGTGCCAGCAGGAGTCGGGCCACTAGCGGGAGGGGCGGCGAGCAGTACTTC.

This clone showed up just a few times. This sequence joins TRBV7-2 and TRBJ2-2, with D possibly being TRBD2 (6 bases). The germline CDR1 and CDR2 sequences are SGHTA and FQGNSA. V lost 5 bases, J lost 6 bases, and 16 bases lay in between. This CDR3 is built from 15 residues. CDR3 bases: TGTGCCAGCAGCAAGCGGGTATCCTCCTCCGGGGAGCTGTTTTTT. Translating it yields CASSKRVSSSGELFF.